This record covers a single TCR beta chain. Antigen: not known. TCRdb keeps only in-frame clones here, not all; method: immunoSEQ multiplex PCR. The table includes 120,000 to 150,000 clones, 90% detected once. Germline lookup yields CDR1 KGHSH and CDR2 LQKENI. The CDR3 runs to 13 residues. With 1 base removed from V and 9 bases from J, the gap between germline ends came to 10 bases. This record belongs to a study of T cell responses to AZD1222 COVID-19 vaccine. Study-level points and caveats: With dominance at 160-218 and 743-854, vaccine-associated CD4 TCRs spanned spike. The donor cohort was predominantly white British with a female majority, and clonal diversity may have been underestimated. Repertoire sampling was restricted to post-peak T cell response timepoints.

This clonotype originated in an adult in good health. Sequences were derived from peripheral blood, sampled on day 0 of AZD1222 vaccination. V gene TRBV18 combines with J gene TRBJ1-5; tentatively, D is TRBD1 (5 bases). The CDR3, as DNA: TGTGCCAGCTCACCACAGGAGGGACGGCCCCAGCATTTT. This encodes CASSPQEGRPQHF. Complete variable domain (other parts from reference TRBV18 and TRBJ1-5): NAGVMQNPRHLVRRRGQEARLRCSPMKGHSHVYWYRQLPEEGLKFMVYLQKENIIDESGMPKERFSAEFPKEGPSILRIQQVVRGDSAAYFCASSPQEGRPQHFGDGTRLSIL.